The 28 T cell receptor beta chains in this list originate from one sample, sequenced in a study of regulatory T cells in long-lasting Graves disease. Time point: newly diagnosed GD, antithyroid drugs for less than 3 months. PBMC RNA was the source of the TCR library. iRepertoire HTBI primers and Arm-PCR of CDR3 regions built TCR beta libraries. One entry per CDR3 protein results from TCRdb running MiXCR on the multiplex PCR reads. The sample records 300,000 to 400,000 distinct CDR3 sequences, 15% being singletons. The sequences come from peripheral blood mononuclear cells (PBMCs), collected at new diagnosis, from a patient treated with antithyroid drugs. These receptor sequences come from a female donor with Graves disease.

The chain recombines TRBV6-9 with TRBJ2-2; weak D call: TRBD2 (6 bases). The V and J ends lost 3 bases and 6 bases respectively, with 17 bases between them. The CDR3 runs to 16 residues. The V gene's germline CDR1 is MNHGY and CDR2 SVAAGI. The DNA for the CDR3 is TGTGCCAGCAGTTACTCGAAGGGAGGAAGTCCCGGGGAGCTGTTTTTT. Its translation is CASSYSKGGSPGELFF.

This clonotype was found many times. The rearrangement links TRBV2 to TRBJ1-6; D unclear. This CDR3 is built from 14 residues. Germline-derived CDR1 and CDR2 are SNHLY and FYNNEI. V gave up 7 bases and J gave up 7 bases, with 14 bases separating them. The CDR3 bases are TGTGCCAGCACTGACGTGCCTGGGAATTCACCCCTCCACTTT. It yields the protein CASTDVPGNSPLHF.

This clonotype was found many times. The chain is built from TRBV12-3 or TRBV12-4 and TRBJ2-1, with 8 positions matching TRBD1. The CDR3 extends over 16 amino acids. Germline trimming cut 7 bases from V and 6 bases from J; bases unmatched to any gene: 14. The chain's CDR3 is CASTPFSGQGFNEQFF. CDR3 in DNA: TGTGCCAGCACCCCTTTTTCAGGACAGGGTTTCAATGAGCAGTTCTTC.

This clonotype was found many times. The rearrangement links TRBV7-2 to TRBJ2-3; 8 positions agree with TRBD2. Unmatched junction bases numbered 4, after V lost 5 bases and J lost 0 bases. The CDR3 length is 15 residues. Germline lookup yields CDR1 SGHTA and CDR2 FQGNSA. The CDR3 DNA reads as TGTGCCAGCAGCCCTAGCGGGCTAAGCACAGATACGCAGTATTTT. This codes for CASSPSGLSTDTQYF. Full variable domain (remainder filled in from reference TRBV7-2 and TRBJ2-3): GAGVSQSPSNKVTEKGKDVELRCDPISGHTALYWYRQSLGQGLEFLIYFQGNSAPDKSGLPSDRFSAERTGGSVSTLTIQRTQQEDSAVYLCASSPSGLSTDTQYFGPGTRLTVL.

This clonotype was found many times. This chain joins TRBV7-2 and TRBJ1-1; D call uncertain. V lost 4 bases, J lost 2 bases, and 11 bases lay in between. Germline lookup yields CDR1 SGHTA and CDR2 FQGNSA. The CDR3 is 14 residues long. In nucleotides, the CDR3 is TGTGCCAGCAGCTATACAGATTCTAACACTGAAGCTTTCTTT. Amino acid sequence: CASSYTDSNTEAFF.

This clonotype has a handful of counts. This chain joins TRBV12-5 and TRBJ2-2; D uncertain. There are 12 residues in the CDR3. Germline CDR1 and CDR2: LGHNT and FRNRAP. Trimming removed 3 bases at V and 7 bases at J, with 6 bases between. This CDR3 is CASGFWGGELFF. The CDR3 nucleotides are TGTGCTAGTGGTTTTTGGGGCGGGGAGCTGTTTTTT.

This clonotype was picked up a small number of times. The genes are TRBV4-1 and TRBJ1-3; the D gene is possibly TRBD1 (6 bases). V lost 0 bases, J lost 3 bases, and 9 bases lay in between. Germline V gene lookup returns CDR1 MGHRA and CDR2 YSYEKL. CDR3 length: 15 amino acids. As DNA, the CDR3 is TGCGCCAGCAGCCAAGAGGGGGCGCTTGGAAACACCATATATTTT. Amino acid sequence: CASSQEGALGNTIYF.

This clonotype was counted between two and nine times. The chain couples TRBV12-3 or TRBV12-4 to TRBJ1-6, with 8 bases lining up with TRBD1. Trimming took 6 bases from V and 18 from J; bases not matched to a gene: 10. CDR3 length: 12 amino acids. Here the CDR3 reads CASSRGQVSPHF. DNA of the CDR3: TGTGCCAGCAGCCGGGGACAGGTCTCCCCCCACTTT.

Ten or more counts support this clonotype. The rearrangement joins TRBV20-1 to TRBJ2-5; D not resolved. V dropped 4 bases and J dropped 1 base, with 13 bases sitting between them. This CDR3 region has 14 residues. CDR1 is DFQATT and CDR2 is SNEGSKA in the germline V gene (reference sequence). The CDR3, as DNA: TGCAGTGCTACCGCTTCTACGCCCCAAGAGACCCAGTACTTC. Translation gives CSATASTPQETQYF.

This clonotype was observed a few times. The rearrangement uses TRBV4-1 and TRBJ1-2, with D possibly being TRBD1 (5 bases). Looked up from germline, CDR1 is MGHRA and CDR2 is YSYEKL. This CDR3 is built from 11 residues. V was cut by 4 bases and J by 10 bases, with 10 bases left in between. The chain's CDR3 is CASSRDRAYTF. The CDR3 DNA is TGCGCCAGCAGCCGTGACAGAGCCTACACCTTC.

In DNA, the CDR3 is TGTGCCAGCTCCCCAGGACAGGGGCGCCTGAACACTGAAGCTTTCTTT. Protein: CASSPGQGRLNTEAFF. The chain recombines TRBV18 with TRBJ1-1; 9 bases fit TRBD1. CDR1 is KGHSH, CDR2 LQKENI, per germline. The CDR3 has 16 residues. V trimming: 6 bases; J trimming: 0 bases; junction bases outside the gene matches: 8. The full variable domain, completed using reference TRBV18 and TRBJ1-1, is NAGVMQNPRHLVRRRGQEARLRCSPMKGHSHVYWYRQLPEEGLKFMVYLQKENIIDESGMPKERFSAEFPKEGPSILRIQQVVRGDSAAYFCASSPGQGRLNTEAFFGQGTRLTVV.

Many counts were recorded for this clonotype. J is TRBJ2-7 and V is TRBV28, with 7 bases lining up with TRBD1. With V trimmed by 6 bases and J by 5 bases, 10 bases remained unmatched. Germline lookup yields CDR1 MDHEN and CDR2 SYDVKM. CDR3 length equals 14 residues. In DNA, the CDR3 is TGTGCCAGCAGCCGCGGACAGGCTCCAGACGAGCAGTACTTC. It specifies CASSRGQAPDEQYF.

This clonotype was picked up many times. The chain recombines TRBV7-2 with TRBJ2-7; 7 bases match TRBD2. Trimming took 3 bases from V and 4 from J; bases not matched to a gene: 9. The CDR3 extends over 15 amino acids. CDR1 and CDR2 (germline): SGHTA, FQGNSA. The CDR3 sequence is CASSLGGNWQYEQYF. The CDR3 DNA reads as TGTGCCAGCAGCTTGGGGGGGAACTGGCAATACGAGCAGTACTTC.

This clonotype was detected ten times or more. The CDR3: CSVAATPEETQYF. The CDR3 DNA follows: TGCAGCGTTGCGGCGACTCCGGAAGAGACCCAGTACTTC. This rearrangement joins TRBV29-1 to TRBJ2-5; D is ambiguous. This CDR3 has 13 amino acids. The germline V gene has CDR1 SQVTM and CDR2 ANQGSEA. Trimming removed 4 bases at V and 3 bases at J, with 12 bases between.

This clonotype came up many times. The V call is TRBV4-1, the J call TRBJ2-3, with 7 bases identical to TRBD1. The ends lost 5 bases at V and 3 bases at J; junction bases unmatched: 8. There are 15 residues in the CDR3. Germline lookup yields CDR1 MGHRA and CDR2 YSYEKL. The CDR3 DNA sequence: TGCGCCAGCAGCGAGAAGAGACAGGGTACAGATACGCAGTATTTT. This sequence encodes CASSEKRQGTDTQYF.

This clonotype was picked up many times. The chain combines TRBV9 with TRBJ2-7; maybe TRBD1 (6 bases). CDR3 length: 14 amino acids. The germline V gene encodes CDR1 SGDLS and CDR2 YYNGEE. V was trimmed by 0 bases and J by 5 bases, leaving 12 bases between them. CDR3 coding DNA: TGTGCCAGCAGCGTAGGAGGGGGAAACGACGAGCAGTACTTC. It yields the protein CASSVGGGNDEQYF.

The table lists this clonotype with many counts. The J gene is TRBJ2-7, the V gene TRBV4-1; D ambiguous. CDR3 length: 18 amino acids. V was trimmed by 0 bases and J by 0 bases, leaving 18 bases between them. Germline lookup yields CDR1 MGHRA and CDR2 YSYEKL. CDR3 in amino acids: CASSQDTSLAGDSYEQYF. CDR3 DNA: TGCGCCAGCAGCCAAGACACCTCGTTGGCCGGCGACTCCTACGAGCAGTACTTC.

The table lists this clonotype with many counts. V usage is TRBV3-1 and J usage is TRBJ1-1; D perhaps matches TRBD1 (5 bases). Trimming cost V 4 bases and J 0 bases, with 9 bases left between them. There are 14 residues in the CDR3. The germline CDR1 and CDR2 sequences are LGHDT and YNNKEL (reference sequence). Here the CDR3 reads CASSPGGLNTEAFF. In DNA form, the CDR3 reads TGTGCCAGCAGCCCTGGGGGTCTGAACACTGAAGCTTTCTTT.

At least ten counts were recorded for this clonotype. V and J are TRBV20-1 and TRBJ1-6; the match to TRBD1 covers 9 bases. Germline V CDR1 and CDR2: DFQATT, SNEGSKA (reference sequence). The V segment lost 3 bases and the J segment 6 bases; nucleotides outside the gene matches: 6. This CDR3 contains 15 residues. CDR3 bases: TGCAGTGCTAGGGACAGGGGATTCGGTAATTCACCCCTCCACTTT. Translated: CSARDRGFGNSPLHF.

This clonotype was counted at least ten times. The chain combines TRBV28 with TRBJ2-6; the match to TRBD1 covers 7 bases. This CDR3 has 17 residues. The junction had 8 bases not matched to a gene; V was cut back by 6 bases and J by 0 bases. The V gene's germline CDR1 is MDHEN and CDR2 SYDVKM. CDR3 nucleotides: TGTGCCAGCAGCATCACAGGGGCTAGCTCTGGGGCCAACGTCCTGACTTTC. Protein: CASSITGASSGANVLTF.

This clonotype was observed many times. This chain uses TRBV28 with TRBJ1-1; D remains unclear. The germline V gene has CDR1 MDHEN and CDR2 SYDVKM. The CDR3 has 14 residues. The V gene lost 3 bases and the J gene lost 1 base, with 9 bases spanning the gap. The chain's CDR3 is CASSLSGKNTEAFF. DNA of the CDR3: TGTGCCAGCAGTTTGAGCGGTAAGAACACTGAAGCTTTCTTT.

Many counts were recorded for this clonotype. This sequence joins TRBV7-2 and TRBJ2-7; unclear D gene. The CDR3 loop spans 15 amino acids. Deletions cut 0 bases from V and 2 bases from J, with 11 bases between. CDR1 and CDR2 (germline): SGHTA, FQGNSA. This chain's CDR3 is CASSLARQRAYEQYF. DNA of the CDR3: TGTGCCAGCAGCTTAGCGAGGCAGCGTGCCTACGAGCAGTACTTC.

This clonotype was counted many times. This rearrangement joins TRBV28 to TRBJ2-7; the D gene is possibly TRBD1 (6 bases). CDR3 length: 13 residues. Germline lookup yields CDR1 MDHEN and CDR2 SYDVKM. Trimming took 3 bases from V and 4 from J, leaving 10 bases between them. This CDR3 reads CASSFVQGYEQYF. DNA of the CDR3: TGTGCCAGCAGTTTTGTACAGGGATACGAGCAGTACTTC.

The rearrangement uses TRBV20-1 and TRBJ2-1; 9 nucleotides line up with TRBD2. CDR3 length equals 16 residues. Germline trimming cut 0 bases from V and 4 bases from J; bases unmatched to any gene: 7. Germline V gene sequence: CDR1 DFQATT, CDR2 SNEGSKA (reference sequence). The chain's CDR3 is CSARDAEAGGYNEQFF. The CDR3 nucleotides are TGCAGTGCTAGAGATGCGGAAGCGGGAGGATACAATGAGCAGTTCTTC.

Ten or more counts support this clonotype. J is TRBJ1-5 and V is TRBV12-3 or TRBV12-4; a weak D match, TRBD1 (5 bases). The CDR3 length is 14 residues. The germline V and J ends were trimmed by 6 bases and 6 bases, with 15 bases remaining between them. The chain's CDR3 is CASSWGEGGQPQHF. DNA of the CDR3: TGTGCCAGCAGCTGGGGGGAGGGCGGTCAGCCCCAGCATTTT.

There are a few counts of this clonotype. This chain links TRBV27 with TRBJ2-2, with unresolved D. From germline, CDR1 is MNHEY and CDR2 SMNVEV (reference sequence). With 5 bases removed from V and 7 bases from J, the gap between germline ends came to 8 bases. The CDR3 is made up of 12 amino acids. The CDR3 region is CASSGMSGELFF. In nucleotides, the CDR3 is TGTGCCAGCAGTGGGATGAGCGGGGAGCTGTTTTTT.

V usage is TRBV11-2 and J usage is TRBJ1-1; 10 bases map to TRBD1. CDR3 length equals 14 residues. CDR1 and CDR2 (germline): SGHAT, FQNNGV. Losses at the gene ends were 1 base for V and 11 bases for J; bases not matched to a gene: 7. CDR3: CASSLADRGGGAFF. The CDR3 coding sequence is TGTGCCAGCAGCTTAGCGGACAGGGGGGGGGGGGCTTTCTTT.

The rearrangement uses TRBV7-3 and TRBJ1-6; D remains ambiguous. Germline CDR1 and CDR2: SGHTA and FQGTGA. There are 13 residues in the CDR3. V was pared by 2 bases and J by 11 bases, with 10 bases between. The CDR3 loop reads CASSLYTDAPLHF. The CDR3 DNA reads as TGTGCCAGCAGCTTATACACGGACGCACCCCTCCACTTT.